This TCR beta chain appears in the sequencing data of a study of vaccination and CD4 T cells after COVID-19. About the research overall: Drawing of post-COVID samples took place a median 101 days after diagnosis (range 35 to 161). A CEFX pool, an HIV-1 Nef pool, or no peptide went to control cultures.

CDR1 is DFQATT and CDR2 is SNEGSKA in the germline V gene (reference sequence). V was clipped by 0 bases and J by 0 bases, with 12 bases between them. This CDR3 spans 16 amino acids. The Oncomine TCR Beta short-read assay was what sequenced the DNA obtained from cultured CD4+ T cells. TCRdb independently ran MiXCR on the PCR reads; one entry per CDR3 protein. This sample has over 10,000 distinct CDR3 sequences, with less than 70% found just once. The treatment here: approximately nine-day PBMC culture with coronavirus spike peptide pools or control peptides (ViraFEST assay). By share, this clonotype ranks as medium-sized. Its antigen is still unknown.

The rearrangement links TRBV20-1 to TRBJ2-4, with a tentative D call TRBD1 (6 bases). This receptor was taken from a human donor who had recovered from COVID-19. Input material: CD4+ T cells from blood, cultured in vitro. The CDR3 coding sequence is TGCAGTGCTAGAGATCTGACAGGACTAGCCAAAAACATTCAGTACTTC. Translation gives CSARDLTGLAKNIQYF.